The entry that follows covers one T cell receptor (beta chain) sequence. Its antigen is not identified. The CDR3 runs 14 residues. CDR1 SEHNR and CDR2 FQNEAQ come from the germline V gene (reference sequence). Between the trimmed V and J ends, which lost 5 bases and 5 bases, there was a span of 15 bases. The sample belongs to a study of T cell responses to AZD1222 COVID-19 vaccine. Regarding the study as a whole: Spike-specific TCRs gained breadth and depth after people received two AZD1222 doses.

Sequencing used immunoSEQ multiplex PCR; TCRdb keeps in-frame clones, though not all of them. The sample lists around 150,000 clones, about 91% occurring once. V gene TRBV7-9 combines with J gene TRBJ1-2; the D is unclear. The sample here was peripheral blood, taken on day 0 of AZD1222 vaccination. The TCR was taken from an adult in good health. The CDR3 is CASSPQSGPYGYTF. CDR3 DNA: TGTGCCAGCAGCCCACAGTCGGGTCCGTATGGCTACACCTTC.